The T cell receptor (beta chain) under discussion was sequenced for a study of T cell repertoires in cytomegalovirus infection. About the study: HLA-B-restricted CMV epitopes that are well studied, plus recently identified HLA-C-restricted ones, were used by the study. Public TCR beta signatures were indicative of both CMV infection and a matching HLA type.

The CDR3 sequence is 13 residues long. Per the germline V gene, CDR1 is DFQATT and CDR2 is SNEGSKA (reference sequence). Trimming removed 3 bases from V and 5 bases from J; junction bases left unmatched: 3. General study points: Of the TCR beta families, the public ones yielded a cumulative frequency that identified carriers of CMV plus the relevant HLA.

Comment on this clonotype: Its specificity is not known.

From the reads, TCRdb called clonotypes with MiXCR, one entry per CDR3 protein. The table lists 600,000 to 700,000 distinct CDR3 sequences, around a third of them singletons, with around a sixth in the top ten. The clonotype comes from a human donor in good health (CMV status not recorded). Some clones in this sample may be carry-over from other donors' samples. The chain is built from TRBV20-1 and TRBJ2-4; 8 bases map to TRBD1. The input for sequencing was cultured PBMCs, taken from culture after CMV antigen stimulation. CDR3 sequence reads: CSARDRDENIQYF. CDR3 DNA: TGCAGTGCTAGGGACAGGGACGAAAACATTCAGTACTTC.